The clone carrying this T cell receptor beta chain turned up a few times. What it binds is unknown. These data originate in a study of identical twins. Study results and limitations: Less excess twin sharing appeared in beta out-of-frame sequences. Recombination models fit unrelated individuals' TCR alpha sharing but underestimated twins'.

Template switching supplied a universal primer site; unique molecular identifiers were carried on the cDNA. TCRdb re-analysed the 5' RACE reads in MiXCR, keeping a single row per CDR3 protein. Of 420,000 or so distinct CDR3 sequences listed, approximately 17% are singletons. Healthy Caucasians were all of the donors. This CDR3 has 14 residues. V was clipped by 4 bases and J by 0 bases, with 10 bases between them. Germline V gene data show CDR1 as SGHRS and CDR2 as YFSETQ. The V call is TRBV5-1, the J call TRBJ1-1; D gene uncertain. Sample: naive T cells sorted from blood. This TCR was sampled from a man between 50 and 59 years old in good health. CDR3 in amino acids: CASSPDLMNTEAFF. The CDR3 region has the DNA TGCGCCAGCAGCCCTGACCTAATGAACACTGAAGCTTTCTTT. Based on the CDR3 plus reference TRBV5-1 and TRBJ1-1, the full variable domain is KAGVTQTPRYLIKTRGQQVTLSCSPISGHRSVSWYQQTPGQGLQFLFEYFSETQRNKGNFPGRFSGRQFSNSRSEMNVSTLELGDSALYLCASSPDLMNTEAFFGQGTRLTVV.